The text below deals with one TCR beta chain. Antigen: not known. The sample comes from a study of OX40 agonist ivuxolimab in advanced cancers. Generated by immunoSEQ multiplex PCR, the TCRdb table keeps only in-frame clones and is missing some. Among tens of thousands of clones listed, roughly 84% were seen once. The germline CDR1 and CDR2 sequences are MNHNS and SASEGT. This CDR3 spans 14 amino acids. V was clipped by 7 bases and J by 9 bases; unmatched bases: 12. General study points: Nonresponders included some who also had low normalized T-cell clonal expansion. CD8+ T cells (on average) carried more expanded clones than CD4+ T cells. With doses of 0.1 to 3.0 mg/kg, CD4+ and CD8+ blood T cells had undergone clonal expansion by week 6.

Sequenced here: CD4+ or CD8+ T cells sorted from blood, sampled in a trial of the OX40 agonist ivuxolimab. The receptor comes from an adult with an advanced solid tumor such as melanoma, head and neck, liver or kidney cancer. The chain uses TRBV6-1 and TRBJ1-1; 9 nucleotides agree with TRBD1. The CDR3 loop is CASIDRGQGSKAFF. CDR3 coding DNA: TGTGCCAGCATCGACCGGGGACAGGGTTCCAAAGCTTTCTTT.